The rows below give T cell receptor beta chains drawn from one sample of a study of blood T cell repertoires in COVID-19. The data were produced by immunoSEQ multiplex PCR, yet TCRdb's version contains in-frame clones alone and is incomplete. The sample shows around 160,000 clones, about 90% of them seen only once. Sequenced input: peripheral blood. These receptor sequences come from a man aged 55 to 70 with acute or convalescent COVID-19. CDR3s include the opening cysteine and the closing phenylalanine or tryptophan. A D gene is named only where the DNA matches it firmly. Not all rows give a size; the values are once, few, many and, for expanded clones, a class.

>.|.|TRBV6-5|TRBJ1-4
CASSPPSPEKLFF
TGTGCCAGCAGCCCCCCGAGTCCCGAAAAACTGTTTTTT
>once|.|TRBV30|TRBJ2-6
CAWRASGANVLTF
TGTGCCTGGAGGGCCTCTGGGGCCAACGTCCTGACTTTC
>.|TRBD1|TRBV2|TRBJ1-2
CASVYGQGSNGYTF
TGTGCCAGCGTGTACGGACAGGGGAGTAATGGCTACACCTTC
>.|TRBD2|TRBV6-2/TRBV6-3|TRBJ2-1
CASSYERGGTYSSYNEQFF
TGTGCCAGCAGTTACGAGCGGGGGGGCACCTACAGCTCCTACAATGAGCAGTTCTTC
>.|TRBD1|TRBV7-6|TRBJ1-1
CASSPQTGEAATEAFF
TGTGCCAGCAGCCCACAGACAGGGGAAGCCGCAACTGAAGCTTTCTTT
>.|TRBD1|TRBV5-1|TRBJ1-1
CASSPTGLNTEAFF
TGCGCCAGCAGCCCGACAGGGCTGAACACTGAAGCTTTCTTT
>once|TRBD1|TRBV18|TRBJ2-7
CASSGGFGTGSPEQYF
TGTGCCAGCTCAGGGGGCTTCGGGACAGGGTCCCCCGAGCAGTACTTC
>.|TRBD2|TRBV2|TRBJ2-7
CASTGAGGPYEQYF
TGTGCCAGCACAGGAGCGGGGGGGCCCTACGAGCAGTACTTC
>.|.|TRBV10-2|TRBJ1-2
CASSLDSYGYTF
TGCGCCAGCAGTTTGGACAGCTATGGCTACACCTTC
>.|.|TRBV10-2|TRBJ1-5
CASKTGTQNQPQHF
TGCGCCAGCAAGACTGGGACACAAAATCAGCCCCAGCATTTT
>once|TRBD2|TRBV11-2|TRBJ2-7
CASSLVQASGSYEQYF
TGTGCCAGCAGCTTAGTTCAGGCTAGCGGTTCCTACGAGCAGTACTTC
>many|.|TRBV4-2|TRBJ2-1
CASSQASRTVYNEQFF
TGTGCCAGCAGCCAAGCATCCCGGACAGTCTACAATGAGCAGTTCTTC
>.|.|TRBV4-1|TRBJ1-1
CASSQDRGPTEAFF
TGCGCCAGCAGCCAAGACAGGGGACCCACTGAAGCTTTCTTT
>.|.|TRBV1|TRBJ1-1
CTSSQADGSGTKDYEAFF
TGCACCAGCAGCCAAGCTGACGGCTCCGGGACAAAAGATTATGAAGCTTTCTTT
>.|TRBD2|TRBV7-2|TRBJ2-3
CASSLGGTRADTQYF
TGTGCCAGCAGCCTAGGAGGGACTAGGGCAGATACGCAGTATTTT
>.|.|TRBV19|TRBJ1-6
CASTIGQPRPGSPLHF
TGTGCCAGTACCATTGGACAGCCGCGGCCCGGTTCACCCCTCCACTTT
>.|.|TRBV19|TRBJ1-5
CASSAAGWQPQHF
TGTGCCAGTAGCGCCGCGGGGTGGCAGCCCCAGCATTTT
>.|TRBD1|TRBV5-1|TRBJ1-1
CASSTKQGIGTEAFF
TGCGCCAGCAGCACGAAACAGGGGATCGGCACTGAAGCTTTCTTT
>.|.|TRBV5-1|TRBJ2-2
CASSLSQANTGELFF
TGCGCCAGCAGCTTGTCTCAGGCGAACACCGGGGAGCTGTTTTTT
>once|TRBD1|TRBV5-1|TRBJ1-1
CASSQGQGKAFF
TGCGCCAGCAGCCAGGGACAGGGGAAAGCTTTCTTT
>.|TRBD1|TRBV7-2|TRBJ1-5
CASSLGPGQGGQPQHF
TGTGCCAGCAGCTTAGGGCCCGGTCAGGGGGGTCAGCCCCAGCATTTT
>.|.|TRBV6-2/TRBV6-3|TRBJ1-1
CASSVDPGTREAFF
TGTGCCAGCAGTGTCGATCCCGGGACTCGAGAAGCTTTCTTT
>.|.|TRBV5-1|TRBJ1-1
CASSLGDTEAFF
TGCGCCAGCAGCTTGGGAGACACTGAAGCTTTCTTT
>.|TRBD1|TRBV30|TRBJ1-6
CAWSATGLGSPLHF
TGTGCCTGGAGTGCGACAGGGTTGGGTTCACCCCTCCACTTT
>.|.|TRBV6-5|TRBJ1-1
CASSSSRGGHTEAFF
.
>.|TRBD1|TRBV9|TRBJ1-6
CASSVGTGGPSSYNSPLHF
TGTGCCAGCAGCGTAGGGACAGGGGGGCCAAGCTCCTATAATTCACCCCTCCACTTT
>.|TRBD1|TRBV20-1|TRBJ1-1
CSASPGTGYTEAFF
TGCAGTGCAAGTCCCGGGACAGGGTATACTGAAGCTTTCTTT
>once|TRBD1|TRBV5-6|TRBJ2-7
CASSLPGQGHHEQYF
TGTGCCAGCAGCCTTCCGGGACAGGGGCATCACGAGCAGTACTTC
>.|TRBD1|TRBV7-2|TRBJ1-6
CASSRGQGAFSYNSPLHF
TGTGCCAGCAGCCGTGGACAGGGGGCTTTCTCCTATAATTCACCCCTCCACTTT
>.|TRBD2|TRBV2|TRBJ2-7
CATESGGGYEQYF
TGTGCCACCGAGAGTGGGGGGGGATACGAGCAGTACTTC
>.|.|TRBV9|TRBJ1-2
CASSVGGGAQYGYTF
TGTGCCAGCAGCGTAGGGGGGGGAGCCCAGTATGGCTACACCTTC
>.|TRBD1|TRBV5-6|TRBJ1-5
CASSFQGARQQPQHF
TGTGCCAGCAGCTTCCAGGGGGCGAGACAGCAGCCCCAGCATTTT
>.|.|TRBV5-1|TRBJ2-7
CASSDSLSPMGEQYF
TGCGCCAGCAGCGACAGTCTATCACCCATGGGGGAGCAGTACTTC
>.|.|TRBV7-9|TRBJ1-3
CASSLVQRGTGNTIYF
TGTGCCAGCAGCTTAGTCCAGAGGGGGACGGGAAACACCATATATTTT
>.|.|TRBV7-9|TRBJ1-6
CASSFRDYNSPLHF
TGTGCCAGCAGCTTCCGAGATTATAATTCACCCCTCCACTTT
>.|.|TRBV11-2|TRBJ2-7
CASSPITQRTYEQYF
TGTGCCAGCAGCCCAATAACACAGAGAACCTACGAGCAGTACTTC
>.|.|TRBV2|TRBJ1-1
CASSENKNTEAFF
TGTGCCAGCAGTGAAAACAAGAACACTGAAGCTTTCTTT
>.|.|TRBV24-1|TRBJ2-3
CATSDRTGRVQYF
TGTGCCACCAGTGACCGGACCGGGCGGGTGCAGTATTTT
>.|.|TRBV18|TRBJ2-1
CASSLGAGSSYNEQFF
TGTGCCAGCTCACTTGGGGCGGGGAGCTCCTACAATGAGCAGTTCTTC
>.|.|TRBV7-6|TRBJ1-1
CASSLGGDRMNTEAFF
TGTGCCAGCAGCCTTGGGGGGGACCGCATGAACACTGAAGCTTTCTTT
>.|TRBD2|TRBV4-1|TRBJ2-7
CASSQVLAGSTYEQYF
TGCGCCAGCAGCCAAGTATTAGCGGGGAGTACTTACGAGCAGTACTTC
>few|.|TRBV27|TRBJ2-3
CASSSRPGADTQYF
TGTGCCAGCAGTTCACGCCCAGGCGCAGATACGCAGTATTTT
>.|.|TRBV6-6|TRBJ2-7
CASSYSAGQVSYEQYF
TGTGCCAGCAGTTACTCAGCGGGACAGGTCTCCTACGAGCAGTACTTC
>.|.|TRBV11-2|TRBJ1-2
CASSPAITGYGYTF
TGTGCCAGCAGCCCCGCAATAACAGGCTATGGCTACACCTTC
>.|.|TRBV21-1|TRBJ2-7
CASIEAGGYYEQYF
TGTGCCAGCATTGAGGCAGGGGGATACTACGAGCAGTACTTC
>.|TRBD1|TRBV5-1|TRBJ1-5
CASSPTGEQPQHF
TGCGCCAGCAGCCCCACAGGGGAACAGCCCCAGCATTTT
>.|.|TRBV7-2|TRBJ1-3
CATSQSGASGNTIYF
TGTGCCACGAGTCAGAGTGGGGCCTCTGGAAACACCATATATTTT
>.|TRBD1|TRBV6-5|TRBJ1-1
CASSSRGQNTEAFF
TGTGCCAGCAGTAGTAGGGGGCAGAACACTGAAGCTTTCTTT
>.|.|TRBV20-1|TRBJ2-7
CSAKGQGEQYF
TGCAGTGCCAAGGGACAAGGCGAGCAGTACTTC
>.|.|TRBV6-5|TRBJ2-7
CASKSVFSSYEQYF
TGTGCCAGCAAAAGTGTGTTCAGCTCCTACGAGCAGTACTTC
>.|TRBD1|TRBV11-1|TRBJ1-2
CASSLVTGEKDGYTF
TGTGCCAGCAGCTTAGTCACAGGGGAGAAGGATGGCTACACCTTC
>.|.|TRBV4-1|TRBJ2-2
CASSQEVGATGELFF
TGCGCCAGCAGCCAAGAAGTTGGGGCCACCGGGGAGCTGTTTTTT
>.|TRBD1|TRBV5-1|TRBJ1-1
CASSLGTGDGNTEAFF
TGCGCCAGCAGCTTGGGGACAGGGGATGGGAACACTGAAGCTTTCTTT